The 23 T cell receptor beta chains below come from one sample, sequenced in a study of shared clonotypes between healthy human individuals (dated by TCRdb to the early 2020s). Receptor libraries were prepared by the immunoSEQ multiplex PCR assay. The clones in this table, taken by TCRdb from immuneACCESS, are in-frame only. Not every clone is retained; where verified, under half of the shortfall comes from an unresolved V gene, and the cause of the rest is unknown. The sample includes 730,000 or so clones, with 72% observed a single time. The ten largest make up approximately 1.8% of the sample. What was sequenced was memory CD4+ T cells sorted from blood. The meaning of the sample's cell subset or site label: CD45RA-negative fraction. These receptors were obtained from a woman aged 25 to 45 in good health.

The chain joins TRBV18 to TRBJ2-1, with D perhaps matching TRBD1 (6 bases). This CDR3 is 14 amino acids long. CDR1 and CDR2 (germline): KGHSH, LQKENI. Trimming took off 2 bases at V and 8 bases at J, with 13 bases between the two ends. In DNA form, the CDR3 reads TGTGCCAGCTCACCAAACAGGGTAGCATATGAGCAGTTCTTC. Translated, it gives CASSPNRVAYEQFF.

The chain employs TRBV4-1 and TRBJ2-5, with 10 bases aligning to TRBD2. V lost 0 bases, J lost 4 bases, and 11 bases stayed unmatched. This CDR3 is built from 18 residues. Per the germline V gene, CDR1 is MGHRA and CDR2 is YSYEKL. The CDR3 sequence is CASSQDWVAGGFAETQYF. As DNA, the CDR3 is TGCGCCAGCAGCCAAGATTGGGTAGCGGGAGGATTTGCAGAGACCCAGTACTTC.

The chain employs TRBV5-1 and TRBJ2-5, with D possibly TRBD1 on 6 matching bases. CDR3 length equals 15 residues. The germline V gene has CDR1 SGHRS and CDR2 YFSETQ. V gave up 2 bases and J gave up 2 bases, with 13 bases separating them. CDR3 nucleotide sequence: TGCGCCAGCAGCTTTACACAAGGGGGTCAAGAGACCCAGTACTTC. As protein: CASSFTQGGQETQYF.

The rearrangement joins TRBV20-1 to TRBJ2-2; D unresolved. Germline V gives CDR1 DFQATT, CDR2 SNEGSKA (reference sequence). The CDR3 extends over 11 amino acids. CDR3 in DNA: TGCGCGGCGGCAAACACCGGGGAGCTGTTTTTT. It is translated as CAAANTGELFF.

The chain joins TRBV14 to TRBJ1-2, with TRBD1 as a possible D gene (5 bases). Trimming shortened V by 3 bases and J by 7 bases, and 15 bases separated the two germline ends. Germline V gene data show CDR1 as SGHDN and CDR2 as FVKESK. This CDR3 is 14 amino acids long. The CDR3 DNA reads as TGTGCCAGCAGCCATCCGGAGGGGTTGGCTGGCTACACCTTC. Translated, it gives CASSHPEGLAGYTF. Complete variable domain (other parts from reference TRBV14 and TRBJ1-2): EAGVTQFPSHSVIEKGQTVTLRCDPISGHDNLYWYRRVMGKEIKFLLHFVKESKQDESGMPNNRFLAERTGGTYSTLKVQPAELEDSGVYFCASSHPEGLAGYTFGSGTRLTVV.

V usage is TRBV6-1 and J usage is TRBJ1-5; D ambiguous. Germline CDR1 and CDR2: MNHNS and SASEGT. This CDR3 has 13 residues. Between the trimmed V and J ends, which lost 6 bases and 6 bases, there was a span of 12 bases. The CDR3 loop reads CASSGIGFQPQHF. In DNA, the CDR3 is TGTGCCAGCAGCGGTATAGGGTTTCAGCCCCAGCATTTT.

The CDR3 region has the DNA TGTGCCAGCAGTGTAAGGGCTAGCGGGGGCCAAGAGACCCAGTACTTC. Its protein is CASSVRASGGQETQYF. The V gene is TRBV25-1, the J gene TRBJ2-5, with TRBD2 matching over 10 bases. The V segment lost 4 bases and the J segment 1 base; nucleotides outside the gene matches: 6. There are 16 residues in the CDR3. Germline CDR1 is MGHDK and CDR2 is SYGVNS. The entire variable domain, with the rest obtained from reference TRBV25-1 and TRBJ2-5, is as follows: EADIYQTPRYLVIGTGKKITLECSQTMGHDKMYWYQQDPGMELHLIHYSYGVNSTEKGDLSSESTVSRIRTEHFPLTLESARPSHTSQYLCASSVRASGGQETQYFGPGTRLLVL.

The CDR3, as DNA: TGTGCCAGCAGCCCGAGGGGGACGAACACCGGGGAGCTGTTTTTT. It specifies CASSPRGTNTGELFF. V gene TRBV7-9 combines with J gene TRBJ2-2; tentatively, D is TRBD1 (6 bases). The length of the CDR3 is 15 residues. V gave up 5 bases and J gave up 0 bases, with 10 bases separating them. Germline lookup yields CDR1 SEHNR and CDR2 FQNEAQ (reference sequence).

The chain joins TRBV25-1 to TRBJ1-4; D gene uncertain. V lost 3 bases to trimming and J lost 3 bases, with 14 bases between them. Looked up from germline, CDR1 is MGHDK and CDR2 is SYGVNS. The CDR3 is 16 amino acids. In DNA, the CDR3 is TGTGCCAGCAGTGACCCCGTAAAGGGATCTAATGAAAAACTGTTTTTT. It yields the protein CASSDPVKGSNEKLFF.

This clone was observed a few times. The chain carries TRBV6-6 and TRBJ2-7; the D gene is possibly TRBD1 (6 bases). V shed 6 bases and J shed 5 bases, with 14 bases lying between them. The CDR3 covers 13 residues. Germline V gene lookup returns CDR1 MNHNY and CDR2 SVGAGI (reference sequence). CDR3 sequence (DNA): TGTGCCAGCAGCCTCCGAGGGGACAACGAGCAGTACTTC. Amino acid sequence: CASSLRGDNEQYF.

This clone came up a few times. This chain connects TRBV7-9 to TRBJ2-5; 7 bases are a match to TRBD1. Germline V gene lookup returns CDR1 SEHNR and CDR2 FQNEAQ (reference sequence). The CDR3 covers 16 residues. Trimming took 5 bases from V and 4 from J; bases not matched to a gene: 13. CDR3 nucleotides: TGTGCCAGCAGCCCCTCCTCGGGACAGTTGGGAGAGACCCAGTACTTC. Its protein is CASSPSSGQLGETQYF.

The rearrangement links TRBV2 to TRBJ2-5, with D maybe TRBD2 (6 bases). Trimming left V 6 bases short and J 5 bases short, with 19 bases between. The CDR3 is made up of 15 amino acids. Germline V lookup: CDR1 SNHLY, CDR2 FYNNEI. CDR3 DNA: TGTGCCAGCAGGGACCCGGGACTCCCGGGGGAGACCCAGTACTTC. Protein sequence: CASRDPGLPGETQYF.

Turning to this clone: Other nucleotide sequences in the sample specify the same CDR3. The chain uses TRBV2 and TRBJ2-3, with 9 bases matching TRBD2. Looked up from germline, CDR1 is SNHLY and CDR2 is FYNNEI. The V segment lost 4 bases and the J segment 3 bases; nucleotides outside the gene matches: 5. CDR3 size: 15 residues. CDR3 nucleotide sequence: TGTGCCAGCAGTGGGCTAGCGGGGACTACAGATACGCAGTATTTT. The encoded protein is CASSGLAGTTDTQYF.

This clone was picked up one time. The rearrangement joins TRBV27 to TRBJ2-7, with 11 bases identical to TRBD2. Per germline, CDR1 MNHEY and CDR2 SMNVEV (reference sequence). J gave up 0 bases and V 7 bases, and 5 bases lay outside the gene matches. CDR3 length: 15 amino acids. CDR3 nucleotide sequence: TGTGCCAGCAAGACTAGCGGGATACCCTCCTACGAGCAGTACTTC. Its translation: CASKTSGIPSYEQYF.

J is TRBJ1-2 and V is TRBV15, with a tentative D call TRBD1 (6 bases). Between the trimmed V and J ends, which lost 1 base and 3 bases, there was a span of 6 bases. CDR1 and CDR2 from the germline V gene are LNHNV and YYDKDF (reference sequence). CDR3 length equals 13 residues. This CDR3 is CATSRGQDYGYTF. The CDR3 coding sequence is TGTGCCACCAGCAGAGGACAGGACTATGGCTACACCTTC.

The CDR3 loop reads CASSLGTYEQYF. The DNA of the CDR3 is TGTGCCAGCAGCCTCGGGACCTACGAGCAGTACTTC. V is TRBV11-1 and J is TRBJ2-7, with D perhaps matching TRBD2 (5 bases). V dropped 5 bases and J dropped 2 bases, with 7 bases sitting between them. The CDR3 consists of 12 residues. CDR1 and CDR2 from the germline V gene are SGHAT and FQDESV (reference sequence). The full variable domain, completed using reference TRBV11-1 and TRBJ2-7, is EAEVAQSPRYKITEKSQAVAFWCDPISGHATLYWYRQILGQGPELLVQFQDESVVDDSQLPKDRFSAERLKGVDSTLKIQPAELGDSAMYLCASSLGTYEQYFGPGTRLTVT.

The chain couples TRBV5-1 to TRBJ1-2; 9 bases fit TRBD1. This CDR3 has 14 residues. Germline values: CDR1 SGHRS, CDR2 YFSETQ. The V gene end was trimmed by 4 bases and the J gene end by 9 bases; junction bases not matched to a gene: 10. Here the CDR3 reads CASSPTTGGESYTF. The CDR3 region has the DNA TGCGCCAGCAGCCCAACGACAGGGGGAGAAAGCTACACCTTC.

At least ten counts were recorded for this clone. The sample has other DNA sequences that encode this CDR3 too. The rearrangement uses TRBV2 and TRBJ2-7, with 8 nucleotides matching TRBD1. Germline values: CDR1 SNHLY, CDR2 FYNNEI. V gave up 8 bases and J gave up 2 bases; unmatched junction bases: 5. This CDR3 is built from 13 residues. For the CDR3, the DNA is TGTGCCAGCTCCCGGGACAGGACCTACGAGCAGTACTTC. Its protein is CASSRDRTYEQYF.

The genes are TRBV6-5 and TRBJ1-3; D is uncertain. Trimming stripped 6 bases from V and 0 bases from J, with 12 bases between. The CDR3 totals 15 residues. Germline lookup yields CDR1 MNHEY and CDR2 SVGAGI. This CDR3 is CASSRLRDSGNTIYF. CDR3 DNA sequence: TGTGCCAGCAGCCGGTTAAGGGACTCTGGAAACACCATATATTTT.

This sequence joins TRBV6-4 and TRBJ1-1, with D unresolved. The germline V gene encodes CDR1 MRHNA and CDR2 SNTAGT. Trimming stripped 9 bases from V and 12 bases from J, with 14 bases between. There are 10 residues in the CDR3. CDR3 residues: CARNSEQTFF. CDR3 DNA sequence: TGTGCCAGAAACTCGGAACAGACTTTCTTT.

The CDR3 loop is CASSTQTNTGELFF. The CDR3 DNA is TGTGCCAGTAGTACACAGACGAACACCGGGGAGCTGTTTTTT. The chain recombines TRBV19 with TRBJ2-2; D remains ambiguous. CDR1 is LNHDA and CDR2 is SQIVND in the germline V gene (reference sequence). The CDR3 length is 14 residues. V lost 4 bases to trimming and J lost 0 bases, with 6 bases between them.

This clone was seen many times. CDR3 DNA: TGTGCCAGCAGCTCGACGGGGGGAGAGACCCAGTACTTC. This sequence encodes CASSSTGGETQYF. This chain uses TRBV11-2 with TRBJ2-5, with 7 positions matching TRBD2. Germline V gene sequence: CDR1 SGHAT, CDR2 FQNNGV. The CDR3 covers 13 residues. The V segment lost 4 bases and the J segment 4 bases; nucleotides outside the gene matches: 3.

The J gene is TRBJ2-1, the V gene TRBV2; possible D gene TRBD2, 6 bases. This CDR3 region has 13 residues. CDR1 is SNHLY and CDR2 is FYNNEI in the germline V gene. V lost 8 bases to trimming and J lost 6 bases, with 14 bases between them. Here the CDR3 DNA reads TGTGCCAGCGGGCGGGACTCGGGCAATGAGCAGTTCTTC. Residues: CASGRDSGNEQFF.